This T cell receptor beta chain is drawn from a study of T-cell memory formation after mild COVID-19. Findings of the study overall: In pre-infection memory, a portion of responding clones appeared, which suggested that cross-reactive memory joined.

Using constant-segment primers, 5'RACE produced TCR alpha and TCR beta cDNA libraries carrying sample barcodes and UMIs. TCRdb called the 5' RACE reads again in MiXCR, with one record for every CDR3 protein. This table has about 140,000 distinct CDR3 sequences, 14% appearing once. V was clipped by 3 bases and J by 8 bases, with 7 bases between them. Per the germline V gene, CDR1 is MGHRA and CDR2 is YSYEKL. This CDR3 has 11 residues. This clonotype was found a few times. Its matching antigen is unknown. The chain has TRBV4-1 and TRBJ1-2, with D possibly TRBD1 on 5 matching bases. This clonotype was sampled from an adult woman who had mild COVID-19 (a few samples of this study predate the infection). Cell type and time point are not known. The sample was PBMCs or a T cell subset sorted from them (not recorded which). The CDR3 DNA reads TGCGCCAGCAGCCAGGGGGGGGGCTACACCTTC. Translated, it gives CASSQGGGYTF.